The 26 T cell receptor beta chains below come from one sample, sequenced in a study of tumor-infiltrating lymphocytes in oesophageal squamous cell carcinoma. TCRdb redid the calling of the PCR reads with MiXCR, one entry per CDR3 protein. The sample records approximately 17,000 distinct CDR3 sequences, approximately 43% being singletons. Sequencing was done on a sample of blood. The receptors were gathered from a female donor with esophageal squamous cell carcinoma.

J is TRBJ2-4 and V is TRBV9, with 7 bases matching TRBD2. CDR1 SGDLS and CDR2 YYNGEE come from the germline V gene. The CDR3 runs 16 residues. V gave up 0 bases and J gave up 4 bases; unmatched junction bases: 7. This CDR3 is CASSVDPSGSKNIQYF. The DNA of the CDR3 is TGTGCCAGCAGCGTAGATCCTAGCGGATCAAAAAACATTCAGTACTTC.

The CDR3 nucleotides are TGCGCCAGCAGTCTAGCGGGAGTGCAGGGTGAGCAGTTCTTC. It specifies CASSLAGVQGEQFF. The gene calls are TRBV10-1 and TRBJ2-1; TRBD2 aligns across 10 bases. The CDR3 extends over 14 amino acids. Germline V CDR1 and CDR2: WNHNN, SYGVQD (reference sequence). Trimming took 5 bases from V and 9 from J; bases not matched to a gene: 7.

This clonotype is classed as medium-sized. The rearrangement joins TRBV7-9 to TRBJ2-5, with TRBD2 matching over 13 bases. Trimming took 2 bases from V and 3 from J; bases not matched to a gene: 3. Germline V CDR1 and CDR2: SEHNR, FQNEAQ (reference sequence). This CDR3 is built from 16 residues. The DNA for the CDR3 is TGTGCCAGCAGCTTATTGGGACTAGCGGGGAAAGAGACCCAGTACTTC. This codes for CASSLLGLAGKETQYF.

The chain joins TRBV30 to TRBJ1-5; D may be TRBD1 (5 bases). This CDR3 is 15 amino acids long. The V gene's germline CDR1 is GTSNPN and CDR2 SVGIG (reference sequence). V was cut by 1 base and J by 2 bases, with 12 bases left in between. The DNA of the CDR3 is TGTGCCTGGAGTGGGACTGCGGGGGGCAATCAGCCCCAGCATTTT. The encoded protein is CAWSGTAGGNQPQHF. The full variable domain, completed using reference TRBV30 and TRBJ1-5, is SQTIHQWPATLVQPVGSPLSLECTVEGTSNPNLYWYRQAAGRGLQLLFYSVGIGQISSEVPQNLSASRPQDRQFILSSKKLLLSDSGFYLCAWSGTAGGNQPQHFGDGTRLSIL.

This sequence joins TRBV9 and TRBJ2-3; D is ambiguous. CDR1 and CDR2 (germline): SGDLS, YYNGEE. The CDR3 has 13 amino acids. Trimming shortened V by 4 bases and J by 7 bases, and 13 bases separated the two germline ends. The DNA for the CDR3 is TGTGCCAGCAGCCTGACTTATGCAAATACGCAGTATTTT. This gives the protein CASSLTYANTQYF.

This clonotype has a count of ten or more. The chain uses TRBV6-1 and TRBJ1-1; 8 nucleotides match TRBD1. The CDR3 length is 16 residues. The V gene end was trimmed by 6 bases and the J gene end by 1 base; junction bases not matched to a gene: 10. The germline CDR1 and CDR2 sequences are MNHNS and SASEGT. Here the CDR3 reads CASRGPGTGPNTEAFF. CDR3 in DNA: TGTGCCAGCAGGGGTCCCGGGACAGGACCGAACACTGAAGCTTTCTTT.

This clonotype was seen a handful of times. CDR3 amino acids: CASSVWDGAQQYF. CDR3 nucleotides: TGTGCCAGCAGCGTATGGGACGGAGCCCAGCAGTACTTC. The chain is built from TRBV7-3 and TRBJ2-3, with D possibly called TRBD1 or TRBD2 (5 bases each). The assigned J gene may be wrong: the sequence end matches TRBJ2-7 better. Looked up from germline, CDR1 is SGHTA and CDR2 is FQGTGA. CDR3 length equals 13 residues.

This chain joins TRBV6-8 and TRBJ1-6, with unresolved D. The V end lost 2 bases, the J end lost 2 bases, and 4 bases lay between the germline ends. Germline lookup yields CDR1 MNHGY and CDR2 SAAAGT. The CDR3 contains 14 residues. CDR3 sequence reads: CASSYGAYNSPLHF. The DNA for the CDR3 is TGTGCCAGCAGTTACGGAGCCTATAATTCACCCCTCCACTTT.

In its sample, this clonotype was seen many times. This chain connects TRBV10-3 to TRBJ1-6; 8 nucleotides match TRBD1. Germline V gene data show CDR1 as ENHRY and CDR2 as SYGVKD. The CDR3 sequence is 14 residues long. V dropped 0 bases and J dropped 8; count of bases not matched to a gene: 0. The CDR3 sequence is CAISESDRDSPLHF. DNA for the CDR3: TGTGCCATCAGTGAGTCGGACAGGGATTCACCCCTCCACTTT.

This clonotype was detected only a few times. The genes are TRBV7-6 and TRBJ2-3; 8 bases match TRBD1. The closer fit of TRBJ2-7 to the DNA end suggests the J call may be wrong. Germline lookup yields CDR1 SGHVS and CDR2 FNYEAQ. This CDR3 is 13 amino acids long. As DNA, the CDR3 is TGTGCCAGCAGCCCTACAGGGGGCTACGAGCAGTACTTC. The encoded protein is CASSPTGGYEQYF.

The chain is built from TRBV12-3 or TRBV12-4 and TRBJ2-5; D gene uncertain. Gene TRBJ2-1 matches the end of the DNA better, so the J call may be wrong. The CDR3 is 15 amino acids. CDR3 loop: CASSLAASSYNEQFF. The CDR3 DNA sequence: TGTGCCAGCAGTTTAGCGGCAAGCTCCTACAATGAGCAGTTCTTC.

There are many counts of this clonotype. Because it lacks the conserved phenylalanine or tryptophan at the end, this CDR3 is likely a read error. The DNA is left out, because the CDR3 cannot be placed on it with certainty; the CDR3 is given as TCRdb lists it. The chain combines TRBV7-8 with TRBJ2-5; no check of the table's D call, TRBD1, against the DNA was made. Ends included, the CDR3 has 16 residues. Germline CDR1 and CDR2: SGHVS and FQNEAQ. CDR3 sequence reads: CASSLGDGNYGYTFGS.

This chain joins TRBV7-9 and TRBJ2-5; 10 positions match TRBD1. The V segment lost 4 bases and the J segment 10 bases; nucleotides outside the gene matches: 3. The V gene's germline CDR1 is SEHNR and CDR2 FQNEAQ (reference sequence). The CDR3 runs 12 residues. For the CDR3, the DNA is TGTGCCAGCAGCTGGGGGACAGGGGACCAGTACTTC. Translating it yields CASSWGTGDQYF. Using reference TRBV7-9 and TRBJ2-5 for the parts outside the CDR3, the full variable domain is DTGVSQNPRHKITKRGQNVTFRCDPISEHNRLYWYRQTLGQGPEFLTYFQNEAQLEKSRLLSDRFSAERPKGSFSTLEIQRTEQGDSAMYLCASSWGTGDQYFGPGTRLLVL.

This clonotype was seen ten or more times. The V call is TRBV10-3, the J call TRBJ1-5; weak D call: TRBD1 (5 bases). The CDR3 sequence is 15 residues long. CDR1 and CDR2 (germline): ENHRY, SYGVKD. Trimming took 2 bases from V and 3 from J, leaving 11 bases between them. DNA of the CDR3: TGTGCCATCAGTGAGGGGGGAGGTTACAATCAGCCCCAGCATTTT. Translated: CAISEGGGYNQPQHF.

The genes are TRBV7-3 and TRBJ2-4; 11 bases align to TRBD2. The closer fit of TRBJ2-1 to the DNA end suggests the J call may be wrong. The CDR3 has 15 residues. Per germline, CDR1 SGHTA and CDR2 FQGTGA. This CDR3 is CASSARLAGHNEQFF. CDR3 nucleotides: TGTGCCAGCAGCGCCCGACTAGCGGGGCACAATGAGCAGTTCTTC.

This clonotype is large. V gene TRBV7-3 combines with J gene TRBJ1-1, with a tentative D call TRBD1 (5 bases). V gave up 1 base and J gave up 0 bases, with 9 bases separating them. The CDR3 has 15 amino acids. Germline-derived CDR1 and CDR2 are SGHTA and FQGTGA. The CDR3 spells CASSLSGGMNTEAFF. Here the CDR3 DNA reads TGTGCCAGCAGCTTAAGTGGGGGGATGAACACTGAAGCTTTCTTT. The whole variable domain, filled in from reference TRBV7-3 and TRBJ1-1, reads GAGVSQTPSNKVTEKGKYVELRCDPISGHTALYWYRQSLGQGPEFLIYFQGTGAADDSGLPNDRFFAVRPEGSVSTLKIQRTERGDSAVYLCASSLSGGMNTEAFFGQGTRLTVV.

The sample holds many counts of this clonotype. The rearrangement joins TRBV12-3 or TRBV12-4 to TRBJ1-2, with 7 bases fitting TRBD1. V shed 5 bases and J 1 base; nucleotides not matched to a gene: 7. The CDR3 consists of 15 residues. CDR3 in amino acids: CASSPLGGNNYGYTF. For the CDR3, the DNA is TGTGCCAGCAGTCCACTAGGGGGCAATAACTATGGCTACACCTTC.

V is TRBV14 and J is TRBJ2-1; D is undetermined. Deletions cut 5 bases from V and 3 bases from J, with 8 bases between. The V gene's germline CDR1 is SGHDN and CDR2 FVKESK. The length of the CDR3 is 13 residues. CDR3 bases: TGTGCCAGCAGCGCCGACTTCTACAATGAGCAGTTCTTC. Residues: CASSADFYNEQFF.

CDR3 in DNA: TGTGCCAGCAGCATGACAGGGAGCTCCTACAATGAGCAGTTCTTC. The encoded protein is CASSMTGSSYNEQFF. This chain connects TRBV7-9 to TRBJ2-1; 7 nucleotides agree with TRBD1. The CDR3 spans 15 residues. CDR1 and CDR2 from the germline V gene are SEHNR and FQNEAQ (reference sequence). V lost 5 bases to trimming and J lost 0 bases; unmatched junction nucleotides: 4.

J is TRBJ2-5 and V is TRBV20-1, with 10 bases that match TRBD2. The DNA end is more similar to TRBJ2-7, so the J call may be wrong. Germline V CDR1 and CDR2: DFQATT, SNEGSKA (reference sequence). The CDR3 consists of 14 residues. In nucleotides, the CDR3 is TGCAGTGCTGGGGCTAGCGGGAGCTCCTACGAGCAGTACTTC. It specifies CSAGASGSSYEQYF.

The chain recombines TRBV11-2 with TRBJ1-6, with D perhaps TRBD1 (5 bases). Trimming pared 5 bases from V and 19 bases from J, leaving 33 bases between. This CDR3 has 17 amino acids. Per germline, CDR1 SGHAT and CDR2 FQNNGV. CDR3 coding DNA: TGTGCCAGCAGCCCATTCAAGATACCACCAGGGCTCCACGAGCAGCACTTT. It codes for CASSPFKIPPGLHEQHF.

The rearrangement joins TRBV7-6 to TRBJ2-7; 12 bases fit TRBD2. The J call may be incorrect, as the DNA end agrees better with TRBJ2-1. Germline loops: CDR1 SGHVS, CDR2 FNYEAQ. The CDR3 spans 18 residues. In DNA, the CDR3 is TGTGCCAGCACCGAGCCGCCCGGGACTAGCGGGCCGTACAATGAGCAGTTCTTC. Protein product: CASTEPPGTSGPYNEQFF.

This clonotype was recorded a few times. The chain is built from TRBV4-3 and TRBJ2-7; D is unclear. CDR1 and CDR2 from the germline V gene are LGHNA and YSLEER. CDR3 size: 16 residues. V lost 2 bases and J 6 bases, leaving 20 bases between the germline ends. In nucleotides, the CDR3 is TGCGCCAGCAGCCAAACACCCGGCAGCCCTCCGGCCGAGCAGTACTTC. The encoded protein is CASSQTPGSPPAEQYF.

Concerning this clonotype itself: This likely comes from a read error, as the CDR3 has no conserved phenylalanine or tryptophan at its end. The DNA is omitted, as the CDR3 cannot be located on it reliably, and the CDR3 follows TCRdb's listing. This chain connects TRBV28 to TRBJ2-6; the table's D call, TRBD1, was not checked against the DNA. The V gene's germline CDR1 is MDHEN and CDR2 SYDVKM. The CDR3 spans 8 residues, counting both ends. This CDR3 reads CASSPPGS.

The V call is TRBV7-2, the J call TRBJ2-1; 7 bases match TRBD1. The CDR3 is 13 residues long. Per the germline V gene, CDR1 is SGHTA and CDR2 is FQGNSA. Trimming at V came to 7 bases and at J to 4 bases, leaving 4 bases not matched to a gene. CDR3 amino acids: CASKWDRYNEQFF. CDR3 DNA sequence: TGTGCCAGCAAGTGGGACAGATACAATGAGCAGTTCTTC.

Comment on this clonotype: No conserved phenylalanine or tryptophan is present at the end of the CDR3, so a read error is the likely explanation. The limits of the CDR3 on the DNA are not certain, so only TCRdb's listed CDR3 is given. The chain uses TRBV28 and TRBJ2-3; whether TRBD2, the table's D call, matches the DNA was not checked. Germline V gives CDR1 MDHEN, CDR2 SYDVKM. A total of 18 residues make up the CDR3, ends included. CDR3 region: CASSSLAGLGITSSTLGT.